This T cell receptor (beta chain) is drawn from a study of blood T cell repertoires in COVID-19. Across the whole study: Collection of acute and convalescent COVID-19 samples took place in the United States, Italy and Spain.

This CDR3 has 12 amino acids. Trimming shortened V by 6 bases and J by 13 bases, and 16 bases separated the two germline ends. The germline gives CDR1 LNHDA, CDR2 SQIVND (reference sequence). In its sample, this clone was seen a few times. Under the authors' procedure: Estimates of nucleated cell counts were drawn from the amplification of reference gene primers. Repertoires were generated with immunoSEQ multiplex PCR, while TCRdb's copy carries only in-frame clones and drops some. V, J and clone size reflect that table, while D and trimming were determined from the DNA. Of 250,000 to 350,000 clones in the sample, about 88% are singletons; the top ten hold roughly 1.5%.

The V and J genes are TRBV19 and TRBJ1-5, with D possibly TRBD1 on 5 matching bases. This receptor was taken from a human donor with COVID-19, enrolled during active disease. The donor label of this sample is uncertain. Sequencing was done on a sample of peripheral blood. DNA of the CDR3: TGTGCCAGTAGACCTTGGGGCGGGGAGCAGCATTTT. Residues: CASRPWGGEQHF.